This TCR beta chain was sequenced during a study of T cells after yellow fever vaccination. In germline, CDR1 is MNHEY, CDR2 SVGAGI. The CDR3 contains 13 residues. V gave up 4 bases and J gave up 6 bases, with 13 bases separating them. The study, taken as a whole, reports: Weaker, the secondary response had a peak occurring faster, on day 5 versus 15.

This clonotype was counted at least ten times. Its specificity is unknown. UMIs and a universal primer site were added when TCR cDNA was made by 5'RACE template switching. TCRdb ran MiXCR on the 5' RACE reads and lists one entry per CDR3 protein. The data contain some 320,000 distinct CDR3 sequences, about 4% of them seen just once; the ten biggest clones take up just under 25%. The material sequenced was PBMCs, taken 5 days after the yellow fever booster vaccination. V is TRBV6-5 and J is TRBJ2-7; D uncertain. The source is a man aged 18 to 35 who received the YFV17D yellow fever vaccine. The DNA for the CDR3 is TGTGCCAGCAGTTCCTTTCCCCGCAGCGAGCAGTACGTC. Amino acid sequence: CASSSFPRSEQYV.